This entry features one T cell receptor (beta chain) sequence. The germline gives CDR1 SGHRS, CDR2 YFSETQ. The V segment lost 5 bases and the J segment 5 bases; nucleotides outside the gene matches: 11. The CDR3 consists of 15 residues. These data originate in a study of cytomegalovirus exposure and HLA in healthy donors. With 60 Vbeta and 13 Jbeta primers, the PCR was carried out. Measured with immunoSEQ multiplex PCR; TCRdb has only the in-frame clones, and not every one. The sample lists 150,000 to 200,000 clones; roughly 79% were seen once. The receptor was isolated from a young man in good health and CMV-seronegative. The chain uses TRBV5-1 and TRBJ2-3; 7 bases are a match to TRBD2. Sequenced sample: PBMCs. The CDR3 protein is CASSTGGGSGDTQYF. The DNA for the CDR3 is TGCGCCAGCAGTACGGGAGGAGGGTCAGGAGATACGCAGTATTTT.